This T cell receptor (beta chain) originates from a study of T-cell reconstitution after alpha-beta-depleted transplantation in children. Researchers prepared the TCRbeta library using unique molecular identifiers, the study reports. TCRdb independently ran MiXCR on the PCR reads; one entry per CDR3 protein. The sample has more than 300,000 distinct CDR3 sequences, around 16% seen once. With V trimmed by 0 bases and J by 2 bases, 6 bases remained unmatched. The CDR3 sequence is 16 residues long. Germline CDR1 and CDR2: SGDLS and YYNGEE. This receptor was obtained from a male patient under 10 years old who had a stem cell transplant for acute lymphoblastic leukemia, so the T cells may come from the graft donor. The source material was PBMCs, mostly from graft donor cells, sampled 360 days after TCRalphabeta/CD19-depleted stem cell transplant. The chain links TRBV9 to TRBJ2-3; TRBD2 agrees at 7 bases. Here the CDR3 reads CASSVDGGGLTDTQYF. In DNA, the CDR3 is TGTGCCAGCAGCGTAGACGGCGGGGGACTCACAGATACGCAGTATTTT.